This TCR beta chain was sequenced in a study of cytomegalovirus exposure and HLA in healthy donors (dated 2017 in TCRdb). With regard to the full study: According to an earlier analysis of a few hundred of the donors, some 180 million T cells yielded 117 million unique TCR beta sequences and about 300 Gb of sequence data. On average, 235,054 unique TCR beta nucleotide sequences were sequenced per donor among some 420 genotyped donors of the cohort, with 15% to 20% of those sequences being non-productive. The aim of the study was to test whether cataloging public T cell receptors could identify signatures of past pathogen exposure. The genetic ancestry cluster associated with self-reported Caucasian donors included about 81% of the approximately 430 genotyped donors. In a later analysis, previously published TCR beta repertoires from some 640 donors were re-analyzed and high-resolution HLA genotyping was added so that TCR occurrence patterns could be studied. To decide whether each TCR beta V gene segment behaved as functional or pseudogenic, an earlier analysis of some 600 of the donors relied on high-throughput TCR beta sequencing. In the later analysis, no new phenotypic data were used to find candidate immune exposures; instead, reliance was placed on TCR beta sequences and their occurrence across donors. To predict cytomegalovirus infection status, the study brought together high-throughput TCR immunosequencing, statistical association of individual TCRs with disease status, and machine learning. Four to six DR-DQ haplotypes were handled as single units for association and clustering because linkage in the cohort was strong. All discovery cohort repertoires had been generated on a single sequencing platform. The number of donors typed differed by locus, with about 629-630 for A, B, C, DRB1 and DQB1, 522 for DQA1, some 570 for DPA1, and some 450 for DPB1. HLA typing covered class I and class II loci at four-digit resolution. Around 330 gigabases of sequencing data and 70 million to 95 million unique TCR sequences made up an early release that covered 500 to 700 HLA-typed donors. A separate validation cohort of roughly 130 different subjects was used in addition to the roughly 700-subject first cohort. Donor age, sex, ethnicity and CMV serostatus were compiled together with the repertoire data. The study used immunosequencing to profile the T cell repertoires of 666 subjects and linked those repertoires to cytomegalovirus serostatus. A later genetic analysis took genome-wide SNP genotypes for about 65% of the 666 donors and used that subset as a discovery cohort. Study-level results and caveats: Three of the identified cytomegalovirus-associated TCR beta chains were confirmed in vitro to be specific for cytomegalovirus antigens. A further reported finding was that TCR beta sequences accurately predicted the HLA-A and HLA-B alleles for most subjects in the first cohort. The earlier analysis of about 600 of the donors excluded some 15 rarely observed V segments, including chromosome 9 orphons, because counts were too low. A later analysis found that TCR association rates varied across HLA loci, with DRB1 alleles showing the most associated TCRs and HLA-C alleles the fewest. The sequencing pipeline was judged likely to have produced a cluster of highly shared sequence variants as a technical artifact. Compared with equally common non-associated chains, HLA-associated TCR beta chains in a later analysis were more clonally expanded and had lower generation probabilities. The authors suggested that the approach could potentially be extended to other disease states and immunological phenotypes. Because the 87-base-pair reads could not distinguish some IMGT-functional V segments, including TRBV6-2 and TRBV6-3, those segments were excluded. In a later analysis, several top co-occurrence clusters were reported to appear linked to parvovirus B19, influenza, CMV and Epstein-Barr virus. Because HLA typing was unavailable for some donors at each locus, only the typed subset was used in association tests. In a later analysis, most CMV-associated TCR beta chains were found to appear HLA-restricted, with HLA associations seemingly driven largely by CMV exposure. In a later genetic analysis, fewer N-insertions in productive TCRs were reported among donors in an Asian-associated ancestry cluster than the roughly 700-donor mean. Strong co-occurrence of HLA alleles, especially DR and DQ, made assigning TCR associations to individual alleles difficult. Presence/absence analyses assumed roughly uniform sequencing depth across donors, an assumption that may not hold. A later analysis associated approximately 17,000 TCR beta sequences with specific HLA alleles at a false discovery rate of 0.05. The study listed over 150 TCR beta chains as associated with cytomegalovirus. Most TCR sequences were seen in very few donors, while some public TCRs were found in many individuals. Linkage disequilibrium might explain the correlated functional status among segregating V segments, but an unknown experimental factor could not be ruled out. Cytomegalovirus status was reported to be diagnosed by the classifier with high specificity and sensitivity in both the original and validation cohorts. An earlier analysis of approximately 540 of the donors showed that most TCR beta V segments appeared in productive rearrangements either about 87% or about 30% of the time, which broadly matched IMGT annotations. A later genetic analysis associated a missense DCLRE1C variant with V-gene and J-gene trimming of TCR beta chains, and an independent cohort replicated the association. Immune exposure information for the cohort was limited to CMV serostatus. The cohort was sequenced for TCR beta chains only, and without alpha or paired-chain data the features that could be detected were limited.

The protocol used for the library was the immunoSEQ multiplex PCR assay. The multiplex PCR relied on a mix of 60 forward primers for TCR Vbeta segments and 13 reverse primers for TCR Jbeta segments. A multiplex PCR assay on genomic DNA amplified the CDR3 region of rearranged TCR beta genes. The amplified TCR beta libraries were sequenced on the Illumina HiSeq System as 87-base-pair reads. Concerning the study's data processing: A later analysis tallied around 80 million unique TCR beta chains across the 666 repertoires, and about 12 million of those chains were shared by two or more donors. Raw reads were error-corrected and collapsed into unique sequences with a nearest-neighbor algorithm that merged closely related sequences to remove PCR and sequencing errors. CDR3 sequences were aligned to IMGT reference sequences to assign V, D and J gene segments. For a sequence to be retained, at least a six-nucleotide match to both a V gene segment and a J gene segment was required. Rearrangements were classified as productive when the CDR3 lacked stop codons and remained in frame with V and J, and all other rearrangements were classified as non-productive. CDR3 was defined by IMGT convention, running from the second conserved V-encoded cysteine to the conserved J-encoded phenylalanine. The earlier analysis of 500 to 750 of the donors excluded any sequence lacking an unambiguous match to a single V gene segment. An earlier analysis of fewer than 650 of the donors classified V segments as functional when productive rearrangements were above 56.7% and as segregating when the standard deviation between donors was above 5%. A statistical classification framework was built for diagnosing cytomegalovirus status from the catalog of TCR beta chain sequences. V and J gene assignment, in a later analysis, came from comparing TCR nucleotide sequences with IMGT/GENE-DB human TR gene sequences. The TCRdist pipeline was used in a later analysis to assign CDR3 sequences and most-parsimonious VDJ recombination scenarios. In a later analysis, every TCR beta chain was defined by the combination of its CDR3 amino acid sequence and its V-gene family, and reads without a unique V-gene family were dropped. To address suspected cross-contamination and a sequencing artifact, a later analysis removed roughly 580 highly shared, low-generation-probability nucleotide sequences. For each public chain, a later analysis derived a clonal expansion index from normalized ranks of inferred template counts within each repertoire. In a later analysis, generation probabilities were computed with a VDJ recombination model fitted to out-of-frame rearrangements, and the resulting probabilities were checked against IGoR. In a later analysis, TCR-TCR, TCR-HLA and TCR-CMV co-occurrence was scored with hypergeometric tests, and a repertoire-size bias correction was applied to TCR pairs. False discovery rates were estimated in a later analysis by permuting HLA or CMV assignments 20 times. In a later analysis, co-occurring TCRs were grouped with DBSCAN, and TCRdist sequence similarity was added when clustering was performed within HLA-allele-positive subsets. For co-occurrence clustering, repertoires with fewer than 30,000 or more than 120,000 public chains were excluded, along with five or six repertoires with anomalous nucleotide sharing. What TCRdb holds here is the immuneACCESS table cut down to in-frame rearrangements. Part of the clones is not present; checked against another copy, under half of the missing clones reflect an unresolved V gene, and the others are unexplained. The DNA was the basis for D and trimming; V, J and clone size are from that table. This sample is represented by about 130,000 clones; over 65% of them were singletons. The ten largest clones take up approximately 3.8% of the sample.

Turning to this clone: Its antigen remains undetermined. The record has no base qualities; no much larger clone is one base away.

Including cysteine and phenylalanine, the CDR3 has 14 amino acids. Just CDR3 DNA is preserved here, 42 bases in frame from base 1. Sequences SGHKS (CDR1) and YYEKEE (CDR2) are obtained from the germline V gene (reference sequence). V gives up 0 bases and J gives up 7 bases, and the segment between their germline ends measures 11 bases. The cohort consisted of approximately 670 healthy bone marrow donors. At the time of sampling, all cohort members were nominally healthy, though unrecorded immune exposures were likely present. The donor was CMV seropositive and was included in the group of approximately 300 seropositive cohort members. Each donor provided a peripheral blood sample, and peripheral blood mononuclear cells were used for TCR beta sequencing. Genomic DNA extraction from the blood cell samples was performed with the Qiagen DNeasy Blood Extraction Kit.

This receptor chain uses TRBV5-5 and TRBJ2-1; the D gene is perhaps TRBD2, from 5 matching bases. Specimen: PBMCs. The receptor was isolated from a man aged 35 to 55 in good health and CMV-seropositive. The sequence in DNA is TGTGCCAGCAGCTTGGAAGGACTCTATAATGAGCAGTTCTTC. It specifies CASSLEGLYNEQFF. Extended through the reference TRBV5-5 and TRBJ2-1 proteins, this CDR3 yields the full variable domain: DAGVTQSPTHLIKTRGQQVTLRCSPISGHKSVSWYQQVLGQGPQFIFQYYEKEERGRGNFPDRFSARQFPNYSSELNVNALLLGDSALYLCASSLEGLYNEQFFGPGTRLTVL.